The present T cell receptor (beta chain) was sequenced within a study of cytomegalovirus exposure and HLA in healthy donors. PCR amplification relied on 60 Vbeta primers (plus 13 Jbeta primers). The method was immunoSEQ multiplex PCR; TCRdb's version includes in-frame clones alone and lacks a portion of them. Among around 180,000 clones listed, 80% were seen once. Regarding donors, all were healthy bone marrow donors. Findings and caveats of the study: When a later analysis was performed, an Asian-associated ancestry cluster reportedly had fewer N-insertions than the approximately 680-donor mean. In an earlier analysis, in some 500 donors, most V segments appeared productive either ~87% or ~30% of the time. Later analysis suggested most CMV-associated TCR beta chains were HLA-restricted.

CDR1 MRHNA and CDR2 SNTAGT come from the germline V gene. The CDR3 totals 15 residues. With 2 bases removed from V and 6 bases from J, the gap between germline ends came to 15 bases. This clone occurred a few times. Its antigen remains unknown. The sample consisted of PBMCs. The gene calls are TRBV6-4 and TRBJ2-3, with a tentative D call TRBD1 (7 bases). The origin of this receptor is a man aged 30-40 years in good health and CMV-seropositive. The CDR3: CASSDTSGGGDTQYF. As DNA, the CDR3 is TGTGCCAGCAGTGACACTAGTGGAGGGGGCGATACGCAGTATTTT.